The 32 T cell receptor beta chains below come from one sample, sequenced in a study of response to subunit inactivated influenza vaccine. TCRdb used MiXCR to reprocess the RT-PCR reads, holding one entry per CDR3 protein. The sample has under 500,000 distinct CDR3 sequences, approximately 9.9% seen once. The sample in question was PBMCs from blood, obtained around seven weeks after vaccination. These TCRs come from a man aged 50 to 60 who received an inactivated influenza vaccine.

The rearrangement joins TRBV6-1 to TRBJ2-2, with 12 bases lining up with TRBD2. J was trimmed by 7 bases and V by 6 bases; bases with no gene match: 9. CDR3 length: 16 residues. Germline V gene lookup returns CDR1 MNHNS and CDR2 SASEGT. CDR3 DNA sequence: TGTGCCAGCAGAAGGACTAGCGGGACGAGTGGCGGGGAGCTGTTTTTT. Its translation: CASRRTSGTSGGELFF.

This clonotype has a count of ten or more. CDR3 bases: TGCAGTAGCGTGGGTCCTCTAGCGGGGGGGCCGGAGACCCAGTACTTC. Translating gives CSSVGPLAGGPETQYF. This chain uses TRBV20-1 with TRBJ2-5; 12 nucleotides line up with TRBD2. The CDR3 covers 16 residues. Germline loops: CDR1 DFQATT, CDR2 SNEGSKA (reference sequence). With 8 bases clipped from V and 5 bases from J, the junction kept 15 bases outside the gene matches.

This clonotype was observed many times. The chain combines TRBV11-2 with TRBJ2-4, with 9 bases fitting TRBD2. The CDR3 covers 10 residues. Germline V gene sequence: CDR1 SGHAT, CDR2 FQNNGV. In DNA, the CDR3 is TGTGGACTAGCGGCGGACATTCAGTACTTC. It encodes CGLAADIQYF. Based on the CDR3 plus reference TRBV11-2 and TRBJ2-4, the full variable domain is EAGVAQSPRYKIIEKRQSVAFWCNPISGHATLYWYQQILGQGPKLLIQFQNNGVVDDSQLPKDRFSAERLKGVDSTLKIQPAKLEDSAVYLCGLAADIQYFGAGTRLSVL.

This clonotype was seen many times. The chain joins TRBV28 to TRBJ2-7; TRBD2 aligns across 14 bases. CDR3 length: 16 residues. J was trimmed by 0 bases and V by 4 bases; bases with no gene match: 2. Germline CDR1 MDHEN, CDR2 SYDVKM. The CDR3 nucleotides read TGTGCCAGCAGTTACGGGACTAGCGGGAGCTCCTACGAGCAGTACTTC. Translating it yields CASSYGTSGSSYEQYF.

This clonotype was detected only a few times. The genes are TRBV10-3 and TRBJ1-2; 12 bases are shared with TRBD1. Germline V gives CDR1 ENHRY, CDR2 SYGVKD. There are 17 residues in the CDR3. After removal of 6 bases from V and 3 bases from J, the junction contained 11 bases not matched to a gene. The CDR3 protein is CAIRGDGTGGEDYGYTF. CDR3 coding DNA: TGTGCCATCAGGGGGGATGGGACAGGGGGCGAAGACTATGGCTACACCTTC.

The CDR3 spells CASSEMTGGYGYTF. The DNA of the CDR3 is TGCGCCAGCAGCGAAATGACAGGGGGCTATGGCTACACCTTC. The J gene is TRBJ1-2, the V gene TRBV5-1, with 9 bases that match TRBD1. The V segment lost 4 bases and the J segment 4 bases; nucleotides outside the gene matches: 5. In germline, CDR1 is SGHRS, CDR2 YFSETQ. The CDR3 consists of 14 residues.

This clonotype was seen a handful of times. The chain uses TRBV28 and TRBJ2-1; 8 positions agree with TRBD2. The V segment lost 8 bases and the J segment 6 bases; nucleotides outside the gene matches: 12. There are 15 residues in the CDR3. Germline lookup yields CDR1 MDHEN and CDR2 SYDVKM. The CDR3 bases are TGTGCCAGCGCTGCTCGGACTAGCCAGGGCAATGAGCAGTTCTTC. Translation gives CASAARTSQGNEQFF.

This clonotype was observed a few times. This sequence joins TRBV24-1 and TRBJ2-3, with TRBD2 matching over 8 bases. V gave up 7 bases and J gave up 0 bases; unmatched junction bases: 5. The CDR3 contains 15 residues. The germline gives CDR1 KGHDR, CDR2 SFDVKD. The CDR3 loop is CATSEPSGSTDTQYF. DNA for the CDR3: TGTGCCACCAGCGAGCCTAGCGGGAGCACAGATACGCAGTATTTT.

The chain joins TRBV20-1 to TRBJ1-2; 8 bases fit TRBD1. The CDR3 contains 13 residues. Germline V lookup: CDR1 DFQATT, CDR2 SNEGSKA (reference sequence). The junction had 1 base not matched to a gene; V was cut back by 0 bases and J by 4 bases. The CDR3 DNA is TGCAGTGCTAGAGATACAGGGGGCTATGGCTACACCTTC. It yields the protein CSARDTGGYGYTF.

The CDR3 loop reads CASTNQRGSYNEQFF. The CDR3 DNA follows: TGTGCCAGTACAAACCAGCGGGGCTCCTACAATGAGCAGTTCTTC. V is TRBV19 and J is TRBJ2-1; TRBD2 matches at 7 bases. This CDR3 is 15 amino acids long. Trimming took 7 bases from V and 0 from J; bases not matched to a gene: 6. Germline lookup yields CDR1 LNHDA and CDR2 SQIVND (reference sequence).

This clonotype was seen ten or more times. The chain uses TRBV10-3 and TRBJ2-1, with no clear D. The V and J ends lost 2 bases and 7 bases respectively, with 3 bases between them. The CDR3 is made up of 11 amino acids. Germline V gene data show CDR1 as ENHRY and CDR2 as SYGVKD. The CDR3 region is CAISEGNEQFF. The CDR3 DNA is TGTGCCATCAGTGAGGGTAATGAGCAGTTCTTC.

CDR3 region: CASSFGTASQMTQYF. The CDR3 coding sequence is TGTGCCAGCAGCTTTGGTACAGCGTCCCAGATGACCCAGTACTTC. The chain combines TRBV11-2 with TRBJ2-5, with D unresolved. The V end was cut by 3 bases, the J end by 7 bases, with 18 bases between. Germline-derived CDR1 and CDR2 are SGHAT and FQNNGV. The CDR3 has 15 amino acids.

This clonotype was detected only a few times. J is TRBJ2-7 and V is TRBV12-3 or TRBV12-4; D is unclear. The CDR3 extends over 13 amino acids. V was clipped by 5 bases and J by 3 bases, with 11 bases between them. The CDR3 reads CASSPDGRYEQYF. In DNA, the CDR3 is TGTGCCAGCAGTCCGGACGGTCGCTACGAGCAGTACTTC.

The chain combines TRBV5-1 with TRBJ2-7; 7 bases match TRBD1. The CDR3 runs to 15 residues. CDR1 is SGHRS and CDR2 is YFSETQ in the germline V gene. V lost 4 bases, J lost 1 base, and 8 bases stayed unmatched. The CDR3 nucleotides read TGCGCCAGCAGCGGGGACAGAATGGGGTCCTACGAGCAGTACTTC. It yields the protein CASSGDRMGSYEQYF.

This chain joins TRBV2 and TRBJ2-4; D is possibly TRBD1 (6 bases). The CDR3 runs to 14 residues. Germline V gene sequence: CDR1 SNHLY, CDR2 FYNNEI. Trimming pared 7 bases from V and 7 bases from J, leaving 17 bases between. The CDR3 nucleotides are TGTGCCAGCATGGGGGACAAGGGTCGGAACATTCAGTACTTC. Translation: CASMGDKGRNIQYF.

On this clonotype: Possible read error: a much larger clone is one base away. The chain combines TRBV7-2 with TRBJ2-3; D ambiguous. The J call may be mistaken, given a closer DNA end match to TRBJ1-5. The CDR3 loop spans 15 amino acids. Germline values: CDR1 SGHTA, CDR2 FQGNSA. The CDR3 is CASSYASRPGDTQHF. The CDR3 DNA follows: TGTGCCAGCAGCTACGCTAGCAGACCCGGGGATACGCAGCATTTT.

This clonotype was seen more than once but under ten times. The V call is TRBV6-2 or TRBV6-3, the J call TRBJ2-3; 11 bases fit TRBD2. The length of the CDR3 is 23 residues. After removal of 2 bases from V and 2 bases from J, the junction contained 24 bases not matched to a gene. Germline CDR1 MNHEY, CDR2 SVGEGT. CDR3 region: CASSYPKTPSGGPEGQDTDTQYF. The CDR3 bases are TGTGCCAGCAGTTACCCAAAAACCCCTAGCGGGGGGCCCGAGGGGCAGGACACAGATACGCAGTATTTT.

This clonotype has a count of ten or more. The chain uses TRBV10-3 and TRBJ1-6; the D is unclear. The CDR3 has 14 residues. V lost 6 bases and J lost 7, with 13 bases in between. Germline CDR1 is ENHRY and CDR2 is SYGVKD. CDR3 DNA: TGTGCCATCAGAGAAAGGACGGAGAATTCACCCCTCCACTTT. Protein sequence: CAIRERTENSPLHF.

This clonotype was seen ten or more times. The chain couples TRBV10-3 to TRBJ2-3, with D tentatively TRBD1 (6 bases). Per germline, CDR1 ENHRY and CDR2 SYGVKD. This CDR3 region has 13 residues. The V end was cut by 4 bases, the J end by 12 bases, with 17 bases between. CDR3 sequence reads: CAISADSSSAQYF. The CDR3 nucleotides read TGTGCCATCAGTGCGGACAGTTCCTCTGCCCAGTATTTT.

This clonotype has just a few counts. The V and J genes are TRBV5-1 and TRBJ2-5; D is possibly TRBD2 (6 bases). This CDR3 comprises 14 residues. V lost 5 bases and J 1 base, leaving 12 bases between the germline ends. Germline CDR1 reads SGHRS; CDR2 reads YFSETQ. As DNA, the CDR3 is TGCGCCAGCAGGCCCGGGACTTTCCAAGAGACCCAGTACTTC. Translation gives CASRPGTFQETQYF.

This clonotype has a handful of counts. The gene calls are TRBV3-1 and TRBJ1-2; D call uncertain. V was clipped by 0 bases and J by 11 bases, with 13 bases between them. Germline V gene lookup returns CDR1 LGHDT and CDR2 YNNKEL (reference sequence). This CDR3 comprises 13 residues. Written as DNA, the CDR3 is TGTGCCAGCAGCCAAGAATGGCGCAGCGAATACACCTTC. It yields the protein CASSQEWRSEYTF.

In this sample, this clonotype turned up a few times. The V and J genes are TRBV29-1 and TRBJ2-1, with TRBD1 as a possible D gene (6 bases). Germline V gives CDR1 SQVTM, CDR2 ANQGSEA. The CDR3 runs to 13 residues. The V end lost 3 bases, the J end lost 9 bases, and 15 bases lay between the germline ends. CDR3: CSVEPPDSGEQFF. The CDR3, as DNA: TGCAGCGTTGAGCCCCCGGACAGCGGTGAGCAGTTCTTC.

This clonotype was seen more than once but under ten times. The V call is TRBV6-2 or TRBV6-3, the J call TRBJ2-1, with 10 bases lining up with TRBD2. Germline V gives CDR1 MNHEY, CDR2 SVGEGT. With V trimmed by 2 bases and J by 2 bases, 9 bases remained unmatched. This CDR3 spans 18 amino acids. In DNA, the CDR3 is TGTGCCAGCAGTTACGTCAGGAGCGGGAGGGCCACCTACAATGAGCAGTTCTTC. Protein: CASSYVRSGRATYNEQFF.

This clonotype was observed a handful of times. This sequence joins TRBV12-3 or TRBV12-4 and TRBJ1-1; D not certain. The CDR3 sequence is 15 residues long. The V end lost 6 bases, the J end lost 10 bases, and 24 bases lay between the germline ends. The CDR3 reads CASSPGSLWDLVAFF. The CDR3 DNA reads TGTGCCAGCAGCCCGGGCAGCCTGTGGGATCTGGTAGCTTTCTTT.

The rearrangement joins TRBV4-3 to TRBJ2-1; no firm D call. The V gene's germline CDR1 is LGHNA and CDR2 YSLEER. This CDR3 is 15 amino acids long. The V and J ends lost 1 base and 4 bases respectively, with 11 bases between them. The CDR3 region is CASSQVYSMYNEQFF. CDR3 bases: TGCGCCAGCAGCCAAGTGTATTCGATGTACAATGAGCAGTTCTTC.

The gene calls are TRBV20-1 and TRBJ2-3; TRBD1 matches 9 bases. There are 14 residues in the CDR3. CDR1 is DFQATT, CDR2 SNEGSKA, per germline (reference sequence). J lost 7 bases, V lost 6 bases, and 11 bases had no gene match. The CDR3 nucleotides are TGCAGTGCAATACAGGGGGCGCAGGTTCATACGCAGTATTTT. It encodes CSAIQGAQVHTQYF.

This clonotype appeared many times. The V and J genes are TRBV7-8 and TRBJ2-5; D perhaps matches TRBD1 (5 bases). The germline CDR1 and CDR2 sequences are SGHVS and FQNEAQ. The V gene lost 2 bases and the J gene lost 3 bases, with 16 bases spanning the gap. This CDR3 region has 16 residues. CDR3 bases: TGTGCCAGCAGCTTACCCTCCCAAGGGGCGAAAGAGACCCAGTACTTC. Protein product: CASSLPSQGAKETQYF.

The chain joins TRBV27 to TRBJ1-2, with D unclear. Looked up from germline, CDR1 is MNHEY and CDR2 is SMNVEV (reference sequence). There are 13 residues in the CDR3. Between the trimmed V and J ends, which lost 4 bases and 6 bases, there was a span of 12 bases. CDR3: CASSWRVGNGYTF. CDR3 nucleotide sequence: TGTGCCAGCAGTTGGCGCGTAGGGAATGGCTACACCTTC.

There are a few counts of this clonotype. The chain has TRBV5-1 and TRBJ2-5; 8 bases map to TRBD1. The V gene's germline CDR1 is SGHRS and CDR2 YFSETQ. The CDR3 has 15 residues. J gave up 5 bases and V 4 bases, and 10 bases lay outside the gene matches. CDR3 amino acids: CASSHGTGRGETQYF. CDR3 sequence (DNA): TGCGCCAGCAGCCACGGGACAGGCCGGGGGGAGACCCAGTACTTC. The complete variable domain, with remaining parts taken from reference TRBV5-1 and TRBJ2-5, reads KAGVTQTPRYLIKTRGQQVTLSCSPISGHRSVSWYQQTPGQGLQFLFEYFSETQRNKGNFPGRFSGRQFSNSRSEMNVSTLELGDSALYLCASSHGTGRGETQYFGPGTRLLVL.

The chain couples TRBV2 to TRBJ2-7; 8 bases are a match to TRBD1. The CDR3 has 15 residues. V lost 4 bases, J lost 0 bases, and 5 bases stayed unmatched. The germline CDR1 and CDR2 sequences are SNHLY and FYNNEI. CDR3 DNA sequence: TGTGCCAGCAGTGGCTTGGGGACAGGCTCCTACGAGCAGTACTTC. Translating gives CASSGLGTGSYEQYF. Complete variable domain (other parts from reference TRBV2 and TRBJ2-7): EPEVTQTPSHQVTQMGQEVILRCVPISNHLYFYWYRQILGQKVEFLVSFYNNEISEKSEIFDDQFSVERPDGSNFTLKIRSTKLEDSAMYFCASSGLGTGSYEQYFGPGTRLTVT.

Many counts were recorded for this clonotype. The chain combines TRBV29-1 with TRBJ2-1, with D perhaps matching TRBD1 or TRBD2 (6 bases each). Deletions cut 8 bases from V and 4 bases from J, with 18 bases between. The CDR3 extends over 14 amino acids. Germline CDR1 SQVTM, CDR2 ANQGSEA. The CDR3 DNA reads as TGCAGCTTGACGGAAGGGGGGTCGTACAATGAGCAGTTCTTC. Translation gives CSLTEGGSYNEQFF.

This clonotype was counted a few times. The rearrangement uses TRBV5-1 and TRBJ2-7; D uncertain. This CDR3 has 15 residues. The germline CDR1 and CDR2 sequences are SGHRS and YFSETQ. V was clipped by 0 bases and J by 3 bases, with 13 bases between them. The CDR3 nucleotides read TGCGCCAGCAGCTTGGCGACGGGTAGGTTCTACGAGCAGTACTTC. This encodes CASSLATGRFYEQYF.